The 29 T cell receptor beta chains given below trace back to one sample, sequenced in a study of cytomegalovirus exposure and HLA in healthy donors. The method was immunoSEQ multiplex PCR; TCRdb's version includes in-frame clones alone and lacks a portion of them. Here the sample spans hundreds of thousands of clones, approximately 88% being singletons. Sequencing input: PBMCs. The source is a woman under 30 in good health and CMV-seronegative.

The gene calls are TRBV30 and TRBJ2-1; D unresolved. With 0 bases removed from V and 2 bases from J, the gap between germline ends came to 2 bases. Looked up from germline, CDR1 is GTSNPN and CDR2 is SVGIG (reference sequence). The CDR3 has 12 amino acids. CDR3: CAWSVTYNEQFF. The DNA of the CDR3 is TGTGCCTGGAGTGTCACCTACAATGAGCAGTTCTTC.

The DNA of the CDR3 is TGTGCCAGCAGCTACAGGGCGCCGGCCACTGAAGCTTTCTTT. This codes for CASSYRAPATEAFF. This chain connects TRBV7-9 to TRBJ1-1; tentative D call: TRBD1 (6 bases). Trimming removed 4 bases at V and 4 bases at J, with 13 bases between. CDR3 size: 14 residues. Germline V gene lookup returns CDR1 SEHNR and CDR2 FQNEAQ (reference sequence).

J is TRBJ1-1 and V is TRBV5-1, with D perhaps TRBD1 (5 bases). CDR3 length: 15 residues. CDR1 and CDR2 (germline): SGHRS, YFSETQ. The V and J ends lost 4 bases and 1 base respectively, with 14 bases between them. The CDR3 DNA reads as TGCGCCAGCAGCCCTGGGGGGAATACGAACACTGAAGCTTTCTTT. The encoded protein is CASSPGGNTNTEAFF.

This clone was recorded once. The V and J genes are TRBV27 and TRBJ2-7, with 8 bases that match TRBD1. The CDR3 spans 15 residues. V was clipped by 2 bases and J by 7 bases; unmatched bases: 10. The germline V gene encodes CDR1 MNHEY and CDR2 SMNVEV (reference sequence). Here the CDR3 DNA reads TGTGCCAGCAGTTTAGGCGCAGGGGGCATCCTGGAGCAGTACTTC. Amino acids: CASSLGAGGILEQYF.

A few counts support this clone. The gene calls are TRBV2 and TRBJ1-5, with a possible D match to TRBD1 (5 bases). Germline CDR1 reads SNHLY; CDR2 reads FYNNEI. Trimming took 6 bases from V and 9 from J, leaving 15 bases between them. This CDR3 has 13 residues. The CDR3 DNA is TGTGCCAGCAGGAAGGGGCGGACGGGGCCCCAGCATTTT. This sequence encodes CASRKGRTGPQHF.

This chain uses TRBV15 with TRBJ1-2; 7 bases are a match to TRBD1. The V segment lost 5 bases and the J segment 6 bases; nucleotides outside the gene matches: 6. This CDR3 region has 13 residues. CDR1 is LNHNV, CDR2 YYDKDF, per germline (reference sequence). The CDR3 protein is CATSPDRAHGYTF. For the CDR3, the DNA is TGTGCCACCAGCCCAGACAGGGCCCATGGCTACACCTTC. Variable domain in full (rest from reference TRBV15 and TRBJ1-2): DAMVIQNPRYQVTQFGKPVTLSCSQTLNHNVMYWYQQKSSQAPKLLFHYYDKDFNNEADTPDNFQSRRPNTSFCFLDIRSPGLGDTAMYLCATSPDRAHGYTFGSGTRLTVV.

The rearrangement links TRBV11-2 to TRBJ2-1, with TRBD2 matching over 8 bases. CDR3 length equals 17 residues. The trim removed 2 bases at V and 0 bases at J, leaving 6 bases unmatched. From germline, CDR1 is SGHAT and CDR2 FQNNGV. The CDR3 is CASSLSPREGSYNEQFF. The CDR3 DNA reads TGTGCCAGCAGCTTATCCCCCCGGGAGGGCTCCTACAATGAGCAGTTCTTC. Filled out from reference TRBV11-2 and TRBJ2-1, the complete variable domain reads EAGVAQSPRYKIIEKRQSVAFWCNPISGHATLYWYQQILGQGPKLLIQFQNNGVVDDSQLPKDRFSAERLKGVDSTLKIQPAKLEDSAVYLCASSLSPREGSYNEQFFGPGTRLTVL.

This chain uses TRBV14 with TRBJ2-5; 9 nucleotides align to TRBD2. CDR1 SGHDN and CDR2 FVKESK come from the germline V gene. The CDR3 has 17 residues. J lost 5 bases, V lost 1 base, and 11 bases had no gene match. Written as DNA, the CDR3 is TGTGCCAGCAGCCAAGGATGGGATAGCGGGAGTTTCGAGACCCAGTACTTC. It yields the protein CASSQGWDSGSFETQYF.

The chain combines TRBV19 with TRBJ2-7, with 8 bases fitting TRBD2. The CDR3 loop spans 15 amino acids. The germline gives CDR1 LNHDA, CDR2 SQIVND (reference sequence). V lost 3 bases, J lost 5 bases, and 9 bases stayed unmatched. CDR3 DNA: TGTGCCAGTAGTATTCCGGCGGGAGGCGGGAACGAGCAGTACTTC. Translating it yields CASSIPAGGGNEQYF.

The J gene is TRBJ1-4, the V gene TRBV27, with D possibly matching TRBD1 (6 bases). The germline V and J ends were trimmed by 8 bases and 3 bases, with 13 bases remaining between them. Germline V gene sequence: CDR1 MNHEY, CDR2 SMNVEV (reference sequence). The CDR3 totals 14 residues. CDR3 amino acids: CASGPGASNEKLFF. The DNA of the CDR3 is TGTGCCAGCGGGCCAGGGGCCTCTAATGAAAAACTGTTTTTT.

CDR3 coding DNA: TGCGCCAGCAGTTTTTATTTGCCGGACAGGGGCTACGAGCAGTACTTC. Translation: CASSFYLPDRGYEQYF. This chain connects TRBV10-2 to TRBJ2-7, with TRBD1 identical over 9 bases. Trimming cost V 5 bases and J 3 bases; bases outside gene matches: 11. The length of the CDR3 is 16 residues. Germline V gene lookup returns CDR1 WSHSY and CDR2 SAAADI.

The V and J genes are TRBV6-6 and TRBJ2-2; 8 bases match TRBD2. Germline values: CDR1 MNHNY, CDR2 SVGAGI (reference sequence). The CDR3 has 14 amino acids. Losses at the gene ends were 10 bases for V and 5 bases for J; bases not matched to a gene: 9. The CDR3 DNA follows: TGTGCCACCCGCAGCGGGAGTCCGACCGGGGAGCTGTTTTTT. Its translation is CATRSGSPTGELFF.

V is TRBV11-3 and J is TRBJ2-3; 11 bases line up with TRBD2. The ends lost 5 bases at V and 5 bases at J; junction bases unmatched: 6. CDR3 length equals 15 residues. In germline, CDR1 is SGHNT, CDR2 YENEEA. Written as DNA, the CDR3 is TGTGCCAGCAGCCTGACTAGCGGGACGGTAGATACGCAGTATTTT. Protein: CASSLTSGTVDTQYF. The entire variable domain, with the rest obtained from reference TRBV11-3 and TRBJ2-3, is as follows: EAGVVQSPRYKIIEKKQPVAFWCNPISGHNTLYWYLQNLGQGPELLIRYENEEAVDDSQLPKDRFSAERLKGVDSTLKIQPAELGDSAVYLCASSLTSGTVDTQYFGPGTRLTVL.

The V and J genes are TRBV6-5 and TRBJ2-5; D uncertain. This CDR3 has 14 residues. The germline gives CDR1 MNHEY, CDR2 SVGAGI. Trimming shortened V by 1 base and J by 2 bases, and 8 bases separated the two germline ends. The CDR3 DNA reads TGTGCCAGCAGTTACTTCGCCGGTCAAGAGACCCAGTACTTC. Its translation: CASSYFAGQETQYF.

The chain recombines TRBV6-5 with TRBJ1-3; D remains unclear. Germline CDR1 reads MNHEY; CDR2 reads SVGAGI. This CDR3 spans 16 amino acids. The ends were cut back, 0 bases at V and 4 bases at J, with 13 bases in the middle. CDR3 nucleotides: TGTGCCAGCAGTTACTCGATCCCGGGGTACGGAAACACCATATATTTT. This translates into CASSYSIPGYGNTIYF.

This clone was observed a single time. The CDR3 spells CASSDPQGLAFF. CDR3 DNA: TGTGCCAGCAGTGATCCCCAGGGTCTTGCTTTCTTT. This chain links TRBV25-1 with TRBJ1-1, with D perhaps matching TRBD1 (5 bases). CDR1 MGHDK and CDR2 SYGVNS come from the germline V gene. V was cut by 3 bases and J by 11 bases, with 13 bases left in between. This CDR3 region has 12 residues.

The DNA for the CDR3 is TGTGCCAGCAGTTTGGGACAGTTTTACACTGAAGCTTTCTTT. It translates to CASSLGQFYTEAFF. This chain connects TRBV28 to TRBJ1-1; the match to TRBD1 covers 7 bases. Per germline, CDR1 MDHEN and CDR2 SYDVKM. The CDR3 consists of 14 residues. The V gene end was trimmed by 3 bases and the J gene end by 3 bases; junction bases not matched to a gene: 4. Together with reference TRBV28 and TRBJ1-1, the CDR3 gives the full variable domain: DVKVTQSSRYLVKRTGEKVFLECVQDMDHENMFWYRQDPGLGLRLIYFSYDVKMKEKGDIPEGYSVSREKKERFSLILESASTNQTSMYLCASSLGQFYTEAFFGQGTRLTVV.

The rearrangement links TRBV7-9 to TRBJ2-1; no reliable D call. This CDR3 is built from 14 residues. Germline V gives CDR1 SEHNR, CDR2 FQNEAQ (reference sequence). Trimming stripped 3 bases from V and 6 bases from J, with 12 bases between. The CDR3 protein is CASSFFRERNEQFF. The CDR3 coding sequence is TGTGCCAGCAGCTTTTTTAGAGAACGCAATGAGCAGTTCTTC.

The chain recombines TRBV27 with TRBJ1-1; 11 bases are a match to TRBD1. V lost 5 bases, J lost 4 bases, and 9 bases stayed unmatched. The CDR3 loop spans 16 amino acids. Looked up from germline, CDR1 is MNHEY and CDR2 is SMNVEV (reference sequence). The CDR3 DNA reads TGTGCCAGCAGTCCGCGGACAGGGGGCGCAGGCACTGAAGCTTTCTTT. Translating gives CASSPRTGGAGTEAFF.

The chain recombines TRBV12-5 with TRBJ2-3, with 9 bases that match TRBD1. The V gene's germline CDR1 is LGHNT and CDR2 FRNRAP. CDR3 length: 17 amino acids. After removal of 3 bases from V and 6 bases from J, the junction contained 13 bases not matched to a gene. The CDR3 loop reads CASGFATGGRRVDTQYF. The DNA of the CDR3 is TGTGCTAGTGGTTTCGCCACAGGGGGCAGACGAGTGGATACGCAGTATTTT.

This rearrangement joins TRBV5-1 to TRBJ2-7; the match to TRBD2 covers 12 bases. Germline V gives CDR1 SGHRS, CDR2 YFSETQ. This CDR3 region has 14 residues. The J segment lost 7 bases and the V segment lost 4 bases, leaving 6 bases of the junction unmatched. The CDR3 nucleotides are TGCGCCAGCAGCATCGGACTAGCGGGGAGTGAGCAGTACTTC. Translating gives CASSIGLAGSEQYF.

CDR3 nucleotide sequence: TGCGCCAGCAGCCAAGATGAGGTGGCTAGCGGGAGAAACATTCAGTACTTC. It specifies CASSQDEVASGRNIQYF. The gene calls are TRBV4-1 and TRBJ2-4, with TRBD2 matching over 10 bases. V shed 0 bases and J 6 bases; nucleotides not matched to a gene: 8. This CDR3 has 17 amino acids. CDR1 and CDR2 (germline): MGHRA, YSYEKL.

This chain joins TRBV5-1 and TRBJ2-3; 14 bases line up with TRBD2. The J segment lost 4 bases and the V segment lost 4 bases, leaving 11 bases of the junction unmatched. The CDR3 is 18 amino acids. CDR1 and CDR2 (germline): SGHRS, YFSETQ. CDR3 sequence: CASSPSGLAGVSADTQYF. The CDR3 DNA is TGCGCCAGCAGCCCATCGGGACTAGCGGGAGTTTCAGCAGATACGCAGTATTTT.

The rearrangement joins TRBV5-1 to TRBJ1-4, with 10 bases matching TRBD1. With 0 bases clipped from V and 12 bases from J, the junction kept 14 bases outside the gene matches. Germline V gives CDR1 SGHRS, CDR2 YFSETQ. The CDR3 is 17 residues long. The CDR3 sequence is CASSLALYGTGAGELFF. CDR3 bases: TGCGCCAGCAGCTTGGCATTATACGGGACAGGGGCCGGCGAACTGTTTTTT.

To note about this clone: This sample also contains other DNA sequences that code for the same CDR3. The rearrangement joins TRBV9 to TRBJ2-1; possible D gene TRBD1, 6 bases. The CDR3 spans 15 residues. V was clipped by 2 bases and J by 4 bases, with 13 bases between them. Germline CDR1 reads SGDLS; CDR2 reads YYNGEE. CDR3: CASSVGGQPYNEQFF. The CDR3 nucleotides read TGTGCCAGCAGCGTTGGAGGACAGCCTTACAATGAGCAGTTCTTC.

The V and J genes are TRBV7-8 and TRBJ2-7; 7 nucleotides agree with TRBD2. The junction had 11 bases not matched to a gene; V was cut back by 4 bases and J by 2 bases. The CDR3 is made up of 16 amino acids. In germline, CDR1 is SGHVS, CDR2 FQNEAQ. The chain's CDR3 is CASSSYLGTTTYEQYF. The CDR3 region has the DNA TGTGCCAGCAGCTCCTATTTGGGGACTACGACCTACGAGCAGTACTTC.

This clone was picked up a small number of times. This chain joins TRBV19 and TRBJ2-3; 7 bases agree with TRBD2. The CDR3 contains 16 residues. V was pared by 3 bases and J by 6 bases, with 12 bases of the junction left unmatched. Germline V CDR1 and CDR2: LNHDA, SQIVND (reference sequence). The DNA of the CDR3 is TGTGCCAGTAGTATCTCGGCGGGAGCCTTTGCTGATACGCAGTATTTT. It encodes CASSISAGAFADTQYF.

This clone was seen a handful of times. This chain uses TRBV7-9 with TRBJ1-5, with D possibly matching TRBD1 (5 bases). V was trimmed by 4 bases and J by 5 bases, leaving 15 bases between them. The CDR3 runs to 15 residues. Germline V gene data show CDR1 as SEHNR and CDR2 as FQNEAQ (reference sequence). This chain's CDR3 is CASSSRGLQDQPQHF. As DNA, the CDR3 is TGTGCCAGCAGCTCTAGGGGCCTGCAGGATCAGCCCCAGCATTTT.

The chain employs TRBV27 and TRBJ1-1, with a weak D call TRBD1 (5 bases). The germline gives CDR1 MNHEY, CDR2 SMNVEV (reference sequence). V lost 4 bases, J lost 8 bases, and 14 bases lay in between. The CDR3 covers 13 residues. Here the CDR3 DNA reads TGTGCCAGCAGTTCGGGGGGATATATGGAAGCTTTCTTT. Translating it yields CASSSGGYMEAFF.